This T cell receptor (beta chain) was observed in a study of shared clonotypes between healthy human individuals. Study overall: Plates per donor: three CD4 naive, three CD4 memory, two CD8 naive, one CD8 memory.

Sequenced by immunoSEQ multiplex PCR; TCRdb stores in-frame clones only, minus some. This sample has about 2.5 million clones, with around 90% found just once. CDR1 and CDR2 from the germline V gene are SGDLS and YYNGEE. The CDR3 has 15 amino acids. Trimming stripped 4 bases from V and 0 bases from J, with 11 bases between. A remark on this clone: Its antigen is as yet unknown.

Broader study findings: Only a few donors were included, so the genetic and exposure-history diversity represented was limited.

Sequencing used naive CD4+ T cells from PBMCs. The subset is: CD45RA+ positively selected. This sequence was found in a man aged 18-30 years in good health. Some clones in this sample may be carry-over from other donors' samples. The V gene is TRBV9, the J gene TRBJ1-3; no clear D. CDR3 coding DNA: TGTGCCAGCAGCCCTTTGGCGTCCTCTGGAAACACCATATATTTT. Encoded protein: CASSPLASSGNTIYF.